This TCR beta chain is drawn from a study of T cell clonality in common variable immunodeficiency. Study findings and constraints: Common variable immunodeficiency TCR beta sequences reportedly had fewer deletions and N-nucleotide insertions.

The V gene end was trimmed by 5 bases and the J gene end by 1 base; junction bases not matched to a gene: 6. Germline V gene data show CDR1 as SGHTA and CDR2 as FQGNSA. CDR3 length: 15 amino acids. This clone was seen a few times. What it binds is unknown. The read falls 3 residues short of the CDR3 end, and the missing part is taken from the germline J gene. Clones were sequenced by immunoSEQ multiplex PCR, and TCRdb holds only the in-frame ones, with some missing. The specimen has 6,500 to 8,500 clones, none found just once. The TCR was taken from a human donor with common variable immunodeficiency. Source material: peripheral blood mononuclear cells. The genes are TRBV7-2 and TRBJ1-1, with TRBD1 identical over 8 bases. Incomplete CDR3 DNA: TGTGCCAGCAGCCTGACAGGGGCTAAGAACACTGAA. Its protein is CASSLTGAKNTE. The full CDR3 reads CASSLTGAKNTEAFF. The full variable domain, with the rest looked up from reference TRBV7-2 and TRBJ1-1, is GAGVSQSPSNKVTEKGKDVELRCDPISGHTALYWYRQSLGQGLEFLIYFQGNSAPDKSGLPSDRFSAERTGGSVSTLTIQRTQQEDSAVYLCASSLTGAKNTEAFFGQGTRLTVV.